This T cell receptor beta chain came from a study of post-analysis software for immune sequencing data. Overall study: Included courses were relapsing-remitting and secondary progressive multiple sclerosis; progressive-relapsing multiple sclerosis was also included. Whole-study findings and limits: TRBV segments more frequent in patients than in controls numbered about 5 and included TRBV5-6, TRBV5-1 and TRBV20-1. Those with multiple sclerosis, the patient group, showed significantly lower normalized Chao1 diversity than controls. Analysis by F measure revealed that same-batch samples clustered strongly together.

Of note for this clonotype: Its specificity is not known.

Unique-molecular-identifier-tagged TCR beta cDNA libraries were used. The T cell input of roughly 1 to 11 million gave 400,000 to 500,000 cDNA molecules. TCRdb used MiXCR to reprocess the PCR reads, holding one entry per CDR3 protein. Here the sample spans roughly 600,000 distinct CDR3 sequences, roughly 47% being singletons. The ends were cut back, 5 bases at V and 0 bases at J, with 12 bases in the middle. The CDR3 length is 16 residues. Germline V gives CDR1 SGHRS, CDR2 YFSETQ. V and J are TRBV5-1 and TRBJ2-6; D is undetermined. Sequencing was performed on blood. The clonotype comes from a girl aged 5-17 years with multiple sclerosis. The CDR3 DNA sequence: TGCGCCAGCAGATTTCGACACGACTCTGGGGCCAACGTCCTGACTTTC. Translating gives CASRFRHDSGANVLTF.